This T cell receptor (beta chain) was sequenced during a study of blood T cell repertoires in COVID-19. The CDR3 covers 14 residues. Germline V lookup: CDR1 LNHDA, CDR2 SQIVND (reference sequence). V lost 6 bases, J lost 8 bases, and 16 bases lay in between. Assay used: immunoSEQ multiplex PCR; TCRdb lists only in-frame clones, some missing. The sample shows roughly 150,000 clones, about 80% of them seen only once. The clonotype originates from a woman between 45 and 60 years old who had recovered from COVID-19. The sequencing input was PBMCs or T cells enriched from blood (not recorded which). The gene calls are TRBV19 and TRBJ1-4; D perhaps matches TRBD1 (5 bases). This chain's CDR3 is CASSPSAGVEKLFF. CDR3 DNA sequence: TGTGCCAGTAGCCCCTCGGCGGGGGTCGAAAAACTGTTTTTT.